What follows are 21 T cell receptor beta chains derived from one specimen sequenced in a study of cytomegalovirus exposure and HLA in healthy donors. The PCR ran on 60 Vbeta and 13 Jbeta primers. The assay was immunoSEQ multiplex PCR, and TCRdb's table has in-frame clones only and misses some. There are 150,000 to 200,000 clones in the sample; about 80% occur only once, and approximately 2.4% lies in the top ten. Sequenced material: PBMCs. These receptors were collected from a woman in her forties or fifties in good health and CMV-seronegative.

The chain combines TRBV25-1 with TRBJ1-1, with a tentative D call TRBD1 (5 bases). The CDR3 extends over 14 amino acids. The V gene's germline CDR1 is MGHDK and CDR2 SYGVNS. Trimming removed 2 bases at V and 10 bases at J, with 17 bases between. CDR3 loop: CASSEEWSRVSAFF. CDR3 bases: TGTGCCAGCAGTGAAGAGTGGAGCAGGGTCTCAGCTTTCTTT.

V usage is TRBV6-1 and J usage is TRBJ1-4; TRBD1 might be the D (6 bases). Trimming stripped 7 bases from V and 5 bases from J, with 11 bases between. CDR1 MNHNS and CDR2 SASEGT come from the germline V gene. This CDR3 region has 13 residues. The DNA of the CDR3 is TGTGCCAGCACGGGACATAACAATGAAAAACTGTTTTTT. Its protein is CASTGHNNEKLFF.

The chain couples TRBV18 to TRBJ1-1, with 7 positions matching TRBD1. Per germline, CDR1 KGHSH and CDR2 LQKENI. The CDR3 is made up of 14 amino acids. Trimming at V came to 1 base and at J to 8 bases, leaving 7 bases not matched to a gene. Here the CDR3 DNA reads TGTGCCAGCTCACCACAGACAGGGAACTCCGAAGCTTTCTTT. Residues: CASSPQTGNSEAFF.

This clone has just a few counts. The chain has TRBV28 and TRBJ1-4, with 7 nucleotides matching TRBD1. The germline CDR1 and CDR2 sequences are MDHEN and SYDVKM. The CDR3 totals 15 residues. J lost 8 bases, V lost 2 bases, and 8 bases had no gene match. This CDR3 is CASSLPTGIWEKLFF. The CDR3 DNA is TGTGCCAGCAGTTTACCGACAGGGATTTGGGAAAAACTGTTTTTT.

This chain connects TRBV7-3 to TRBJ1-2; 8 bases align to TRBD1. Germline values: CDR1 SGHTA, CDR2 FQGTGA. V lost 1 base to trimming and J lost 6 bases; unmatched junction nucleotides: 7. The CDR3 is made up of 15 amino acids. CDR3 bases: TGTGCCAGCAGCTTAAGGCAGGGGGCAATCGATGGCTACACCTTC. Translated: CASSLRQGAIDGYTF.

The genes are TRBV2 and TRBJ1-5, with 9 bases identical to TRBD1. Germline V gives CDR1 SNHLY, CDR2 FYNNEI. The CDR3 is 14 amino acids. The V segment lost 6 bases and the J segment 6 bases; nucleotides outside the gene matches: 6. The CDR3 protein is CASRIRTGAQPQHF. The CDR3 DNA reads TGTGCCAGCAGGATAAGGACAGGGGCTCAGCCCCAGCATTTT.

The chain's CDR3 is CASSPSWWTGGTEAFF. CDR3 nucleotide sequence: TGTGCCAGCAGCCCAAGTTGGTGGACAGGGGGCACTGAAGCTTTCTTT. The rearrangement joins TRBV14 to TRBJ1-1, with 10 bases matching TRBD1. This CDR3 has 16 amino acids. Germline V gene sequence: CDR1 SGHDN, CDR2 FVKESK. Trimming cost V 4 bases and J 4 bases; bases outside gene matches: 9.

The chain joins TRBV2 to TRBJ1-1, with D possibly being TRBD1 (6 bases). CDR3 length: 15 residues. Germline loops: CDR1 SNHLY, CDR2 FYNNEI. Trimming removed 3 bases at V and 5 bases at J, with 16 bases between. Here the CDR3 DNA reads TGTGCCAGCAGTGACCTACAGGGCTCGGGGACTGAAGCTTTCTTT. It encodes CASSDLQGSGTEAFF. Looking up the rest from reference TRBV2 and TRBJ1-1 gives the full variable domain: EPEVTQTPSHQVTQMGQEVILRCVPISNHLYFYWYRQILGQKVEFLVSFYNNEISEKSEIFDDQFSVERPDGSNFTLKIRSTKLEDSAMYFCASSDLQGSGTEAFFGQGTRLTVV.

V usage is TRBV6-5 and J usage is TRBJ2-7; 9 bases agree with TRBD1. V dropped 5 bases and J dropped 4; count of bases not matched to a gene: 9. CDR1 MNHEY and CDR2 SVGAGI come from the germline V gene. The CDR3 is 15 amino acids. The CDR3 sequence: CASSKPGQGRYEQYF. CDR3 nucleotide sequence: TGTGCCAGCAGTAAACCGGGACAGGGTCGATACGAGCAGTACTTC.

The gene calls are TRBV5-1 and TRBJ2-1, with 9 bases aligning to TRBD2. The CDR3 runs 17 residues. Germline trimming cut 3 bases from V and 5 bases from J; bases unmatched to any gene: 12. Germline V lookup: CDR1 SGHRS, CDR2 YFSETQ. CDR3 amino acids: CASSSGLLAGLDNEQFF. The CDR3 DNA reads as TGCGCCAGCAGCTCCGGCCTACTAGCGGGCTTGGACAATGAGCAGTTCTTC. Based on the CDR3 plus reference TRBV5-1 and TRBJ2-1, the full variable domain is KAGVTQTPRYLIKTRGQQVTLSCSPISGHRSVSWYQQTPGQGLQFLFEYFSETQRNKGNFPGRFSGRQFSNSRSEMNVSTLELGDSALYLCASSSGLLAGLDNEQFFGPGTRLTVL.

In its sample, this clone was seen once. The CDR3 is CASTDGGGARVGELFF. The CDR3, as DNA: TGTGCCAGCACCGACGGAGGAGGGGCGCGCGTCGGGGAGCTGTTTTTT. V is TRBV5-8 and J is TRBJ2-2; D is perhaps TRBD2 (6 bases). With 6 bases removed from V and 7 bases from J, the gap between germline ends came to 22 bases. Germline V lookup: CDR1 SGHTS, CDR2 YDEGEE. CDR3 length equals 16 residues.

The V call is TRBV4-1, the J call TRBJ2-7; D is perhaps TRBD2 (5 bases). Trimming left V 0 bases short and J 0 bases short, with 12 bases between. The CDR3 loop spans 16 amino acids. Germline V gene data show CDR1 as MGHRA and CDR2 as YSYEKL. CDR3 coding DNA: TGCGCCAGCAGCCAAGAAGAGGGCCGGAGCTCCTACGAGCAGTACTTC. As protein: CASSQEEGRSSYEQYF.

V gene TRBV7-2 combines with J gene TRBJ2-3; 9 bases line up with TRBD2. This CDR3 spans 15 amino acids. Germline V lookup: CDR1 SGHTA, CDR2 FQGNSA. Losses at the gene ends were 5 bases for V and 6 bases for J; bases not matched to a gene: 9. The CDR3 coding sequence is TGTGCCAGCAGCCAAAGCCGCGGGAGGGTCGATACGCAGTATTTT. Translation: CASSQSRGRVDTQYF.

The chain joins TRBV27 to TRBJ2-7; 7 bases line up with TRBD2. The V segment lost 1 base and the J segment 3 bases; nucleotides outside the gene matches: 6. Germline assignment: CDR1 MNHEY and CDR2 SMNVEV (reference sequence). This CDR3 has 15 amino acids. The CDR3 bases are TGTGCCAGCAGTTTATGGTGGGAGGGCCGCTACGAGCAGTACTTC. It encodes CASSLWWEGRYEQYF.

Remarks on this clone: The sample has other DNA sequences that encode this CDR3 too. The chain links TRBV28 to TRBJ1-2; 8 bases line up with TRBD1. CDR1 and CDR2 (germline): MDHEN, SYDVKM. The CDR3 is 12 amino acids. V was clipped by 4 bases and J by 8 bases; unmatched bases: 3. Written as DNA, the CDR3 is TGTGCCAGCAGTTCGACAGGGGACGGCTACACCTTC. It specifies CASSSTGDGYTF.

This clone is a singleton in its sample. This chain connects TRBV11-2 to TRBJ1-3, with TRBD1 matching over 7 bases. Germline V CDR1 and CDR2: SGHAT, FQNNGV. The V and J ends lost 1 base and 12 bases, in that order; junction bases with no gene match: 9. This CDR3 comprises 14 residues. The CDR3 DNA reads TGTGCCAGCAGCTTAGGGGGACAGCCGGCGGTCATATATTTT. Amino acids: CASSLGGQPAVIYF.

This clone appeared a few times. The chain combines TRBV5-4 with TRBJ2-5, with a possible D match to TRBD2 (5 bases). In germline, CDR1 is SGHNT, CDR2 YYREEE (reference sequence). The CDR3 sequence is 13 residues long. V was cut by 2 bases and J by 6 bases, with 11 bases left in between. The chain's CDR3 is CASSFERRKTQYF. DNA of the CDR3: TGTGCCAGCAGCTTCGAGCGGCGGAAGACCCAGTACTTC.

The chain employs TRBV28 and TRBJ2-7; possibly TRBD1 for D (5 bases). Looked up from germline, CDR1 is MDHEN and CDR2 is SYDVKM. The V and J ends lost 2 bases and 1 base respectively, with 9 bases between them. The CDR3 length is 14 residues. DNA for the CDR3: TGTGCCAGCAGTTTAGGGCAGGGTTCCTACGAGCAGTACTTC. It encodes CASSLGQGSYEQYF.

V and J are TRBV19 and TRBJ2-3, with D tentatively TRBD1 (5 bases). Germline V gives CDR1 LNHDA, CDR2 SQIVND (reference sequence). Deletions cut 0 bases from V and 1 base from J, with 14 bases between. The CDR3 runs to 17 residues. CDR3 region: CASSIEGPGPGTDTQYF. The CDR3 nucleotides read TGTGCCAGTAGTATAGAGGGGCCAGGGCCGGGCACAGATACGCAGTATTTT.

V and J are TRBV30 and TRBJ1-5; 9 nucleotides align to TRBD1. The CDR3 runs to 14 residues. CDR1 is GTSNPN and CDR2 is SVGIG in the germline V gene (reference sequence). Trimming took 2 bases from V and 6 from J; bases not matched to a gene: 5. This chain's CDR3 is CAWSTTGGGQPQHF. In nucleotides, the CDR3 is TGTGCCTGGAGTACGACAGGGGGAGGTCAGCCCCAGCATTTT.

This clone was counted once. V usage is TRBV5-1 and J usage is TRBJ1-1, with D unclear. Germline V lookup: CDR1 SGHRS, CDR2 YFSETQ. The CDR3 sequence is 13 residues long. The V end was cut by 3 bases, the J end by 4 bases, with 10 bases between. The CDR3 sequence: CASSSTGSTEAFF. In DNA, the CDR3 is TGCGCCAGCAGCTCCACCGGGAGCACTGAAGCTTTCTTT.